The 18 T cell receptor beta chains reported below all come from one sample, sequenced in a study of blood T cell repertoires in COVID-19. Sequenced by immunoSEQ multiplex PCR; TCRdb stores in-frame clones only, minus some. The data contain roughly 210,000 clones, around 84% of them seen just once; the ten biggest clones take up over 9.5%. The sequencing sample was made of peripheral blood. Every receptor here comes from a woman aged 80 or over with COVID-19, enrolled during active disease.

In this sample, this clone turned up a few times. The chain uses TRBV29-1 and TRBJ2-1; D perhaps matches TRBD1 (5 bases). The CDR3 has 15 amino acids. Per the germline V gene, CDR1 is SQVTM and CDR2 is ANQGSEA. Trimming stripped 0 bases from V and 3 bases from J, with 12 bases between. The CDR3 DNA is TGCAGCGTTGAAGAAGAAGGGGCGATCTACAATGAGCAGTTCTTC. Translation: CSVEEEGAIYNEQFF.

The rearrangement joins TRBV7-2 to TRBJ2-3; possible D gene TRBD1, 6 bases. The germline V gene has CDR1 SGHTA and CDR2 FQGNSA. The CDR3 is 17 residues long. Trimming took off 2 bases at V and 0 bases at J, with 15 bases between the two ends. CDR3 residues: CASSLTFRGQSTDTQYF. The CDR3 DNA follows: TGTGCCAGCAGCTTAACTTTCAGGGGACAAAGCACAGATACGCAGTATTTT.

The chain is built from TRBV5-1 and TRBJ1-3, with D tentatively TRBD1 (6 bases). The CDR3 is 12 amino acids. V was trimmed by 1 base and J by 14 bases, leaving 13 bases between them. The germline V gene encodes CDR1 SGHRS and CDR2 YFSETQ. The CDR3 coding sequence is TGCGCCAGCAGCTTGACAGGGCCTCCTTTATATTTT. Protein: CASSLTGPPLYF.

The chain is built from TRBV19 and TRBJ1-3; 8 nucleotides match TRBD1. V shed 5 bases and J 0 bases; nucleotides not matched to a gene: 6. The CDR3 has 16 amino acids. Germline lookup yields CDR1 LNHDA and CDR2 SQIVND (reference sequence). The CDR3 coding sequence is TGTGCCAGTAGTCAAGACAGGGGATACTCTGGAAACACCATATATTTT. This codes for CASSQDRGYSGNTIYF.

The J gene is TRBJ1-1, the V gene TRBV7-2, with TRBD1 matching 8 bases. The CDR3 has 14 amino acids. V lost 3 bases, J lost 11 bases, and 11 bases stayed unmatched. Germline values: CDR1 SGHTA, CDR2 FQGNSA. CDR3 nucleotides: TGTGCCAGCAGCTTCACAGGGGGGGGAGGCGGGGCTTTCTTT. It translates to CASSFTGGGGGAFF.

Comments on this clone: Here the CDR3 omits its conserved ending phenylalanine or tryptophan, so a read error is the likely source. The chain carries TRBV2 and TRBJ1-2, with D perhaps TRBD1 (6 bases). V dropped 5 bases and J dropped 0 bases, with 7 bases sitting between them. CDR1 and CDR2 from the germline V gene are SNHLY and FYNNEI. The CDR3 runs 13 residues. The chain's CDR3 is CASSQGTNYGYTL. CDR3 in DNA: TGTGCCAGCAGTCAGGGGACTAACTATGGCTACACCCTC.

The gene calls are TRBV27 and TRBJ2-3, with D hard to call. V gave up 3 bases and J gave up 0 bases, with 16 bases separating them. Germline lookup yields CDR1 MNHEY and CDR2 SMNVEV (reference sequence). The CDR3 sequence is 17 residues long. Written as DNA, the CDR3 is TGTGCCAGCAGTTTGGCTACAGTTACCTTTAGCACAGATACGCAGTATTTT. Residues: CASSLATVTFSTDTQYF.

The rearrangement joins TRBV9 to TRBJ1-5; perhaps TRBD1 as D (5 bases). Looked up from germline, CDR1 is SGDLS and CDR2 is YYNGEE. CDR3 size: 14 residues. Trimming left V 0 bases short and J 8 bases short, with 12 bases between. The CDR3 DNA sequence: TGTGCCAGCAGCGTAGAATGGGGGGGGGAGCCCCAGCATTTT. Translated, it gives CASSVEWGGEPQHF.

V usage is TRBV9 and J usage is TRBJ1-2; 9 nucleotides align to TRBD1. The J segment lost 4 bases and the V segment lost 6 bases, leaving 7 bases of the junction unmatched. The germline V gene has CDR1 SGDLS and CDR2 YYNGEE. The CDR3 loop spans 14 amino acids. CDR3 nucleotides: TGTGCCAGCACTAAGGGACAGGGACTCTATGGCTACACCTTC. It yields the protein CASTKGQGLYGYTF.

V is TRBV5-1 and J is TRBJ2-5, with 15 bases aligning to TRBD2. Germline V CDR1 and CDR2: SGHRS, YFSETQ. The CDR3 spans 17 residues. Trimming took 5 bases from V and 7 from J; bases not matched to a gene: 12. As DNA, the CDR3 is TGCGCCAGCAGGCCCGGACTAGCGGGGGGGACACAGATGACCCAGTACTTC. Its translation: CASRPGLAGGTQMTQYF.

The chain combines TRBV6-5 with TRBJ1-2, with no clear D. This CDR3 is 14 amino acids long. V was pared by 4 bases and J by 0 bases, with 9 bases between. Germline V gene sequence: CDR1 MNHEY, CDR2 SVGAGI. The CDR3 reads CASSSAGSNYGYTF. The CDR3 region has the DNA TGTGCCAGCAGTTCCGCAGGTTCTAACTATGGCTACACCTTC.

The genes are TRBV24-1 and TRBJ2-1; TRBD1 aligns across 7 bases. Germline V gives CDR1 KGHDR, CDR2 SFDVKD. The CDR3 extends over 15 amino acids. J gave up 7 bases and V 4 bases, and 9 bases lay outside the gene matches. CDR3 DNA sequence: TGTGCCACCAGTGACCCAGGGACAGATTGGAATGAGCAGTTCTTC. Translated: CATSDPGTDWNEQFF.

The gene calls are TRBV28 and TRBJ1-5; 8 nucleotides align to TRBD1. CDR1 is MDHEN, CDR2 SYDVKM, per germline. The CDR3 is made up of 14 amino acids. J lost 7 bases, V lost 2 bases, and 4 bases had no gene match. CDR3 coding DNA: TGTGCCAGCAGTTTAGGACAGGGAAGGCAGCCCCAGCATTTT. It encodes CASSLGQGRQPQHF.

This chain connects TRBV6-5 to TRBJ1-1; a possible D gene is TRBD1 (5 bases). The germline V gene has CDR1 MNHEY and CDR2 SVGAGI. There are 13 residues in the CDR3. V lost 8 bases and J lost 0, with 10 bases in between. The CDR3 here is CASYQGMNTEAFF. CDR3 coding DNA: TGTGCCAGCTATCAGGGCATGAACACTGAAGCTTTCTTT.

V and J are TRBV7-8 and TRBJ2-7, with D maybe TRBD2 (6 bases). Germline-derived CDR1 and CDR2 are SGHVS and FQNEAQ. With 5 bases removed from V and 2 bases from J, the gap between germline ends came to 16 bases. This CDR3 is built from 15 residues. This CDR3 reads CASSPPLAPPYEQYF. Written as DNA, the CDR3 is TGTGCCAGCAGCCCTCCTCTAGCGCCGCCCTACGAGCAGTACTTC.

This clone was counted a single time. The chain carries TRBV9 and TRBJ2-3; 9 bases fit TRBD2. Germline V gene lookup returns CDR1 SGDLS and CDR2 YYNGEE. V gave up 3 bases and J gave up 6 bases; unmatched junction bases: 8. The CDR3 extends over 15 amino acids. CDR3 DNA: TGTGCCAGCAGCGCCAGGACTAGCGCAAGGGATACGCAGTATTTT. It encodes CASSARTSARDTQYF.

The V and J genes are TRBV28 and TRBJ2-7, with 11 bases that match TRBD2. The CDR3 is 13 amino acids. Germline V gene lookup returns CDR1 MDHEN and CDR2 SYDVKM. CDR3 residues: CGTIAGGAYEQYF. In nucleotides, the CDR3 is TGTGGGACTATAGCGGGGGGGGCCTACGAGCAGTACTTC.

The chain uses TRBV27 and TRBJ2-7; 9 nucleotides match TRBD1. This CDR3 contains 15 residues. Germline CDR1 and CDR2: MNHEY and SMNVEV (reference sequence). With 2 bases clipped from V and 3 bases from J, the junction kept 5 bases outside the gene matches. CDR3 sequence (DNA): TGTGCCAGCAGTTTAGGGGGACAGGGCAGCTACGAGCAGTACTTC. It encodes CASSLGGQGSYEQYF.